This T cell receptor beta chain stems from a study of T cell repertoires in cytomegalovirus infection. The CDR3 loop spans 16 amino acids. Germline loops: CDR1 MNHEY, CDR2 SVGEGT. Trimming cost V 7 bases and J 0 bases, with 18 bases left between them. About this clonotype itself: Its target is not known.

TCRdb re-called the reads with MiXCR, one entry per CDR3 protein. Counted here are roughly 570,000 distinct CDR3 sequences, about 39% occurring once; the ten biggest clones make up 48%. Study observations and caveats: Based on cumulative public TCR beta family frequency, carriers of CMV plus the relevant HLA were identified.

The source material was cultured PBMCs, sampled from culture after CMV antigen stimulation. The gene calls are TRBV6-2 or TRBV6-3 and TRBJ2-5; D unclear. The origin of this receptor is a human donor in good health (CMV status not recorded). Some clones in this sample may be carry-over from other donors' samples. CDR3 DNA: TGTGCCAGCACCGACAACGACTTGCCGTACCAAGAGACCCAGTACTTC. Translating it yields CASTDNDLPYQETQYF.